Sequencing of this T cell receptor (beta chain) was carried out in a study of blood T cell repertoires in COVID-19. The CDR3 is 13 residues long. Germline trimming cut 8 bases from V and 3 bases from J; bases unmatched to any gene: 3. CDR1 is LNHDA and CDR2 is SQIVND in the germline V gene (reference sequence). Clones were read by immunoSEQ multiplex PCR, and TCRdb kept only the in-frame ones, dropping some. The sample has roughly 350,000 clones, 75% to 90% seen once. This clone came up a few times. J is TRBJ1-5 and V is TRBV19; 8 nucleotides match TRBD1. The sequence was obtained from a woman in her forties or fifties with COVID-19, enrolled during active disease. What was sequenced was peripheral blood. The CDR3 DNA is TGTGCCAGTGTGGACAGGGCCAATCAGCCCCAGCATTTT. Protein: CASVDRANQPQHF.